The 2 T cell receptor beta chains reported below all come from one sample, sequenced in a study of OX40 agonist ivuxolimab in advanced cancers. Assay used: immunoSEQ multiplex PCR; TCRdb lists only in-frame clones, some missing. This table has about 55,000 clones, around 87% appearing once. The sample in question was CD4+ or CD8+ T cells sorted from blood, obtained in a trial of the OX40 agonist ivuxolimab. Receptors originate from an adult with an advanced solid tumor such as melanoma, head and neck, liver or kidney cancer.

V and J are TRBV2 and TRBJ2-7; D perhaps matches TRBD1 (5 bases). This CDR3 is built from 14 residues. Between the trimmed V and J ends, which lost 8 bases and 3 bases, there was a span of 17 bases. Germline CDR1 is SNHLY and CDR2 is FYNNEI. CDR3 amino acids: CASGSDWGNYEQYF. The CDR3 nucleotides read TGTGCCAGCGGCTCTGATTGGGGCAACTACGAGCAGTACTTC.

This chain uses TRBV19 with TRBJ2-1; D unclear. Germline CDR1 LNHDA, CDR2 SQIVND (reference sequence). V dropped 5 bases and J dropped 9 bases, with 20 bases sitting between them. The CDR3 extends over 15 amino acids. DNA for the CDR3: TGTGCCAGTAGTCCTCGGGCCCTTCTCGTAAGTGAGCAGTTCTTC. Its translation: CASSPRALLVSEQFF.